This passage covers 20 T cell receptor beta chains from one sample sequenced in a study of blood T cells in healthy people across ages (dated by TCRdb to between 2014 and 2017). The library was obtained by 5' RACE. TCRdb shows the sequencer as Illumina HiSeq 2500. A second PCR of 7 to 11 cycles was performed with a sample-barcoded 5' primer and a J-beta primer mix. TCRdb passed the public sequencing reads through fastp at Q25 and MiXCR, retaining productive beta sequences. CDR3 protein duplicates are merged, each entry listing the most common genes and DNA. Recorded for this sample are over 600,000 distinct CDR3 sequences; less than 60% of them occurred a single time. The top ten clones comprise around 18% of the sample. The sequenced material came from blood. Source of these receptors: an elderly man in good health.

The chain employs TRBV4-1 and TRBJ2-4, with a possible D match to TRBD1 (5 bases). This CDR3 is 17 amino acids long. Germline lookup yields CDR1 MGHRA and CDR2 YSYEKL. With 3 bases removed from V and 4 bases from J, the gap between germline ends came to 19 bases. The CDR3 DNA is TGCGCCAGCAGCCACCTGACAGAACCGTCTATTAAAAACATTCAGTACTTC. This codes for CASSHLTEPSIKNIQYF.

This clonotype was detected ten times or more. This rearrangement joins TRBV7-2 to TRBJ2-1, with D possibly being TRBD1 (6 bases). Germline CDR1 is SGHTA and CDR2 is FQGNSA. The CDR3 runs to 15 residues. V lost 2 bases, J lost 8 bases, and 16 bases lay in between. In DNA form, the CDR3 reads TGTGCCAGCAGCTTATGGGGGCAAAGTTCTGATGAGCAGTTCTTC. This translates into CASSLWGQSSDEQFF.

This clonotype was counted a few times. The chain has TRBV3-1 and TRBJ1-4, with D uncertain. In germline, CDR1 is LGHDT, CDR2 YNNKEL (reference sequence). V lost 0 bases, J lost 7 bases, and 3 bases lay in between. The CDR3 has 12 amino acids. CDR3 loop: CASSQDSEKLFF. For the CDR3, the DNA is TGTGCCAGCAGCCAAGACAGTGAAAAACTGTTTTTT.

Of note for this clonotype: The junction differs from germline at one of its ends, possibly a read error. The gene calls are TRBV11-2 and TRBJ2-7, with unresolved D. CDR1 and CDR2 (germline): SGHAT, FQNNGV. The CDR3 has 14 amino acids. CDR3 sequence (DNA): TGTACCAGCAGCTTACGTGGGCCGGCCTACGAGCAGTACTTC. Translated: CTSSLRGPAYEQYF. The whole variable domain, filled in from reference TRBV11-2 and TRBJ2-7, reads EAGVAQSPRYKIIEKRQSVAFWCNPISGHATLYWYQQILGQGPKLLIQFQNNGVVDDSQLPKDRFSAERLKGVDSTLKIQPAKLEDSAVYLCTSSLRGPAYEQYFGPGTRLTVT.

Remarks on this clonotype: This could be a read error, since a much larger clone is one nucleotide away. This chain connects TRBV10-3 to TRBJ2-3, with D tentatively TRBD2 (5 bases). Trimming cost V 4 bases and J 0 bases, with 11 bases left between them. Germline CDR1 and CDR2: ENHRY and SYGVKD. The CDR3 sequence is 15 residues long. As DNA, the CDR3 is TGTGCCATCAGTGGTTATGGCGGGAGCACAGATACGCAGTATTTT. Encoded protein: CAISGYGGSTDTQYF.

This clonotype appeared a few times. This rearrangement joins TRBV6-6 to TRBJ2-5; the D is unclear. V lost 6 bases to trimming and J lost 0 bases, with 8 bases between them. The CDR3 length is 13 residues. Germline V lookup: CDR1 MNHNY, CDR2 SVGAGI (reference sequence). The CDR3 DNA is TGTGCCAGCAGCTCGGTTAACCAAGAGACCCAGTACTTC. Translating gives CASSSVNQETQYF.

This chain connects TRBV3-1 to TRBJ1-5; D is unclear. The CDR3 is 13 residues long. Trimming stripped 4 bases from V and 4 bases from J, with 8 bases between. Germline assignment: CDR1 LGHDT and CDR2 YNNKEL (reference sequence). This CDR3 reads CASSPHENQPQHF. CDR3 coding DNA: TGTGCCAGCAGCCCGCACGAAAATCAGCCCCAGCATTTT.

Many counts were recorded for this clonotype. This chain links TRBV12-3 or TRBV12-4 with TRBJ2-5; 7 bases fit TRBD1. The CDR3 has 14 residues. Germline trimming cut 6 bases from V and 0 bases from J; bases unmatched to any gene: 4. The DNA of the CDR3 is TGTGCCAGCAGCTTCGGGACAGACCAAGAGACCCAGTACTTC. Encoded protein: CASSFGTDQETQYF.

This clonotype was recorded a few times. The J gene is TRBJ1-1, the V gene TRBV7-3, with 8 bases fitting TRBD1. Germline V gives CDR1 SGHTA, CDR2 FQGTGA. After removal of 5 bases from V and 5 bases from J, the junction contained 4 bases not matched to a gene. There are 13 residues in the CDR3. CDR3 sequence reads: CASSDDRGTEAFF. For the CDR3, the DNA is TGTGCCAGCAGCGATGACAGGGGAACTGAAGCTTTCTTT.

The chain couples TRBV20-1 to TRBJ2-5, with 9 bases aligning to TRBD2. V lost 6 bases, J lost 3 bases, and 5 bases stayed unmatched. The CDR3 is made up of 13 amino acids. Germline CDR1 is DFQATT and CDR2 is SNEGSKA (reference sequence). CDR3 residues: CSAHAGGEETQYF. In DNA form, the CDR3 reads TGCAGTGCCCACGCGGGGGGGGAAGAGACCCAGTACTTC.

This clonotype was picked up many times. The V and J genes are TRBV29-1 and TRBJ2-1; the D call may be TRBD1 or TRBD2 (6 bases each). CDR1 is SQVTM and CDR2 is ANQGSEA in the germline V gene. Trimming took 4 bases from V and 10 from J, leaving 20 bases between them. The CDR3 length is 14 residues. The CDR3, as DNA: TGCAGCGTTGGTGTATCACGGGGGCGGGGAGAGCAGTTCTTC. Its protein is CSVGVSRGRGEQFF.

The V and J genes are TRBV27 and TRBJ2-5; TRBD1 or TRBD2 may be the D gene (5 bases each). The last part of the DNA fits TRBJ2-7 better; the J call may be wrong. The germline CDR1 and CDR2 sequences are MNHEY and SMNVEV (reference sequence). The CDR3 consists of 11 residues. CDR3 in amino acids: CGRENCYEQYF. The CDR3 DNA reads TGTGGCAGGGAGAACTGCTACGAGCAGTACTTC.

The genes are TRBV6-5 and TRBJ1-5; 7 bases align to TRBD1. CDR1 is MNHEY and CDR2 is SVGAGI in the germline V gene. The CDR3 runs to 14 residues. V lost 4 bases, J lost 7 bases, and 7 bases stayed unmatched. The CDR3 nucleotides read TGTGCCAGCAGTTCGACAGGGCTTAGGCAGCCCCAGCATTTT. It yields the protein CASSSTGLRQPQHF.

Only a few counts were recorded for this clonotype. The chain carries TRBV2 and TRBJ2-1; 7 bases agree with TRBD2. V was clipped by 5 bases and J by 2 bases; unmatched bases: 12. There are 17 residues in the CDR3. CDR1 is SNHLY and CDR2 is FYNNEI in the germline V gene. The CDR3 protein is CASSPKAGVSTYNEQFF. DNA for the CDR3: TGTGCCAGCAGTCCTAAGGCGGGAGTATCTACCTACAATGAGCAGTTCTTC.

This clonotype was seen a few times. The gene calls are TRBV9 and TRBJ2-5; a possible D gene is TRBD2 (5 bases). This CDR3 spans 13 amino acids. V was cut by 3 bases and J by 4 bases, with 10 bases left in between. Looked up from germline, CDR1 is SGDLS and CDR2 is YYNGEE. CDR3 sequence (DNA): TGTGCCAGCAGCGGGAGGACCGGAGAGACCCAGTACTTC. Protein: CASSGRTGETQYF.

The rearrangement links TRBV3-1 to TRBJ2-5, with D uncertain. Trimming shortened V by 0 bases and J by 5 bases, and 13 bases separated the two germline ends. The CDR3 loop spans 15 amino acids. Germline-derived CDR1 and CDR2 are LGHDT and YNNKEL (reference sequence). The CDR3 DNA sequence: TGTGCCAGCAGCCAAGATGCACACCCTGGGGAGACCCAGTACTTC. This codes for CASSQDAHPGETQYF.

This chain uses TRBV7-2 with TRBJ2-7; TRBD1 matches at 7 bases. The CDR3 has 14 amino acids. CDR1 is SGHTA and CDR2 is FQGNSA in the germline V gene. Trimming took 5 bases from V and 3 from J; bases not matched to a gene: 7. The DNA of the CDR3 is TGTGCCAGCAGCCCGATACAGGGGTACTACGAGCAGTACTTC. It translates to CASSPIQGYYEQYF.

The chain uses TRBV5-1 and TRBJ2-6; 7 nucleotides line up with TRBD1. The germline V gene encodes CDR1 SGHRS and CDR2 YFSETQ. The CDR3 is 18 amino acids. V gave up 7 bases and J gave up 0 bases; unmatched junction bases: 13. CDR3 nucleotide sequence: TGCGCCAGCCGAAAACCGACAGGGAACAGCTCTGGGGCCAACGTCCTGACTTTC. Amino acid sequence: CASRKPTGNSSGANVLTF. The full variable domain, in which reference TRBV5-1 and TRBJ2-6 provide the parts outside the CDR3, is KAGVTQTPRYLIKTRGQQVTLSCSPISGHRSVSWYQQTPGQGLQFLFEYFSETQRNKGNFPGRFSGRQFSNSRSEMNVSTLELGDSALYLCASRKPTGNSSGANVLTFGAGSRLTVL.

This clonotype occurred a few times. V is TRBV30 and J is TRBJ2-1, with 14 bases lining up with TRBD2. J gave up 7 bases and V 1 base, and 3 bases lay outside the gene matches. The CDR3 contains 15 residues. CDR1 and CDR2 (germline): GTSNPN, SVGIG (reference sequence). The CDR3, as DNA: TGTGCCTGGAGTGGCGGACTAGCGGGAGGTAATGAGCAGTTCTTC. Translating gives CAWSGGLAGGNEQFF.

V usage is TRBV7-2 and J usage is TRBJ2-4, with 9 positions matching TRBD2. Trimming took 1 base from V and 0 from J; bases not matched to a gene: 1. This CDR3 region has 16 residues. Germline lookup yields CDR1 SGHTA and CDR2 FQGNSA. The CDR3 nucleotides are TGTGCCAGCAGCTTAGAGACTAGCGGAGCCAAAAACATTCAGTACTTC. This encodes CASSLETSGAKNIQYF.